Below, 23 T cell receptor beta chains from the same sample are listed, as sequenced in a study of blood T cell repertoires in COVID-19. TCRdb's table, derived via immunoSEQ multiplex PCR, lists solely in-frame clones and lacks some. The sample comprises some 220,000 clones, more than 70% of which are singletons, and around 13% rests with the top ten. The specimen sequenced was peripheral blood. These receptors were obtained from a human donor in a cohort sampled during active COVID-19.

CDR3 amino acids: CASSSSGQGSWVEQYF. CDR3 bases: TGTGCCAGCAGTTCCTCGGGACAGGGGTCTTGGGTCGAGCAGTACTTC. This sequence joins TRBV28 and TRBJ2-7; TRBD1 agrees at 10 bases. Per the germline V gene, CDR1 is MDHEN and CDR2 is SYDVKM. The ends lost 4 bases at V and 6 bases at J; junction bases unmatched: 12. CDR3 length: 16 amino acids.

This chain uses TRBV12-3 or TRBV12-4 with TRBJ2-2, with D unresolved. The CDR3 totals 12 residues. The germline V and J ends were trimmed by 6 bases and 5 bases, with 7 bases remaining between them. The DNA of the CDR3 is TGTGCCAGCAGCCACTATACCGGGGAGCTGTTTTTT. Residues: CASSHYTGELFF.

This clone was recorded at least ten times. The CDR3 coding sequence is TGTGCCAGCAGCTCATATAGCGGGAGCGATGATGAGCAGTTCTTC. Its translation: CASSSYSGSDDEQFF. The chain links TRBV7-2 to TRBJ2-1; 9 bases match TRBD2. CDR1 SGHTA and CDR2 FQGNSA come from the germline V gene. The CDR3 runs 15 residues. V shed 4 bases, J shed 8 bases, and the junction held 9 bases outside the gene matches.

This chain links TRBV2 with TRBJ2-2, with TRBD2 identical over 10 bases. The CDR3 is 15 residues long. Germline assignment: CDR1 SNHLY and CDR2 FYNNEI. After removal of 6 bases from V and 7 bases from J, the junction contained 8 bases not matched to a gene. The CDR3 DNA follows: TGTGCCAGCAGGTTCGGGACTAGCGACGGCGGGGAGCTGTTTTTT. As protein: CASRFGTSDGGELFF.

V and J are TRBV16 and TRBJ1-1; the match to TRBD1 covers 7 bases. Per germline, CDR1 KGHSY and CDR2 FQNENV. With 0 bases clipped from V and 2 bases from J, the junction kept 3 bases outside the gene matches. The CDR3 length is 15 residues. CDR3 loop: CASSQSRTGNTEAFF. As DNA, the CDR3 is TGTGCCAGCAGCCAATCGAGGACAGGAAACACTGAAGCTTTCTTT.

The chain recombines TRBV28 with TRBJ1-2; 8 bases agree with TRBD1. This CDR3 has 14 residues. Germline V lookup: CDR1 MDHEN, CDR2 SYDVKM. With V trimmed by 7 bases and J by 5 bases, 9 bases remained unmatched. CDR3 loop: CASITGGSSYGYTF. Written as DNA, the CDR3 is TGTGCCAGCATAACAGGGGGAAGTTCGTATGGCTACACCTTC.

The J gene is TRBJ2-4, the V gene TRBV28, with 10 bases matching TRBD2. The V gene's germline CDR1 is MDHEN and CDR2 SYDVKM. V dropped 4 bases and J dropped 0; count of bases not matched to a gene: 3. The CDR3 runs 16 residues. CDR3 coding DNA: TGTGCCAGCAGTTCCGGACTAGCGGAAGCCAAAAACATTCAGTACTTC. Residues: CASSSGLAEAKNIQYF.

The rearrangement joins TRBV24-1 to TRBJ2-5; weak D call: TRBD1 (7 bases). Trimming removed 1 base at V and 5 bases at J, with 19 bases between. Germline assignment: CDR1 KGHDR and CDR2 SFDVKD. The CDR3 totals 17 residues. The CDR3 region is CATSDLGGGATGETQYF. CDR3 nucleotide sequence: TGTGCCACCAGTGATTTAGGGGGCGGGGCGACTGGGGAGACCCAGTACTTC.

This clone was picked up one time. The chain uses TRBV7-9 and TRBJ1-3, with D hard to call. CDR3 length: 17 amino acids. In germline, CDR1 is SEHNR, CDR2 FQNEAQ (reference sequence). Trimming took 5 bases from V and 3 from J, leaving 20 bases between them. The CDR3 sequence: CASSPHTLRGGGNTIYF. The CDR3 DNA is TGTGCCAGCAGCCCGCATACACTCCGAGGAGGTGGAAACACCATATATTTT.

V gene TRBV4-1 combines with J gene TRBJ2-5; 9 bases match TRBD1. After removal of 1 base from V and 5 bases from J, the junction contained 5 bases not matched to a gene. The length of the CDR3 is 15 residues. Germline V CDR1 and CDR2: MGHRA, YSYEKL. CDR3 region: CASSQVGTGRETQYF. CDR3 coding DNA: TGCGCCAGCAGCCAAGTGGGGACAGGGAGGGAGACCCAGTACTTC.

The rearrangement uses TRBV27 and TRBJ2-7, with a possible D match to TRBD1 (5 bases). CDR1 is MNHEY, CDR2 SMNVEV, per germline (reference sequence). The V end lost 2 bases, the J end lost 3 bases, and 17 bases lay between the germline ends. The CDR3 is made up of 16 amino acids. The CDR3 is CASSLKQAFVGYEQYF. The CDR3 nucleotides read TGTGCCAGCAGTTTAAAACAGGCCTTCGTTGGCTACGAGCAGTACTTC.

A word on this clone: Germline and junction disagree at one end, which may indicate a read error. The gene calls are TRBV2 and TRBJ1-2; TRBD1 matches 7 bases. The germline CDR1 and CDR2 sequences are SNHLY and FYNNEI. CDR3 length: 13 amino acids. The CDR3: CASGEDRNYGYTF. The CDR3, as DNA: TGTGCCAGCGGTGAGGACAGGAACTATGGCTACACCTTC.

V gene TRBV28 combines with J gene TRBJ2-3, with D possibly TRBD1 on 6 matching bases. Per the germline V gene, CDR1 is MDHEN and CDR2 is SYDVKM. CDR3 length: 15 residues. Deletions cut 3 bases from V and 3 bases from J, with 13 bases between. Here the CDR3 DNA reads TGTGCCAGCAGTTTTCCACAGGGTGAAACAGATACGCAGTATTTT. Translated, it gives CASSFPQGETDTQYF.

The chain carries TRBV5-4 and TRBJ1-5, with D possibly being TRBD1 (6 bases). The length of the CDR3 is 16 residues. V gave up 0 bases and J gave up 3 bases, with 13 bases separating them. Germline CDR1 reads SGHNT; CDR2 reads YYREEE (reference sequence). This chain's CDR3 is CASSLDPTGNNQPQHF. The CDR3 DNA reads TGTGCCAGCAGCTTGGACCCAACAGGGAACAATCAGCCCCAGCATTTT.

The chain joins TRBV7-2 to TRBJ2-7; TRBD1 matches at 8 bases. The CDR3 is made up of 17 amino acids. Germline V gene lookup returns CDR1 SGHTA and CDR2 FQGNSA. The ends lost 6 bases at V and 6 bases at J; junction bases unmatched: 19. The CDR3 is CASRLGEDREYRSEQYF. The DNA for the CDR3 is TGTGCCAGCAGGTTGGGGGAGGACAGGGAATATCGGAGCGAGCAGTACTTC.

The table lists this clone with a count of one. The rearrangement links TRBV6-5 to TRBJ1-1; perhaps TRBD1 as D (5 bases). V gave up 8 bases and J gave up 4 bases, with 11 bases separating them. This CDR3 has 12 amino acids. Per the germline V gene, CDR1 is MNHEY and CDR2 is SVGAGI. In DNA form, the CDR3 reads TGTGCCAGCGGGGCAGTCGGCACTGAAGCTTTCTTT. The encoded protein is CASGAVGTEAFF.

The genes are TRBV11-1 and TRBJ1-5, with a possible D match to TRBD1 (5 bases). Germline V lookup: CDR1 SGHAT, CDR2 FQDESV (reference sequence). There are 14 residues in the CDR3. The V end lost 4 bases, the J end lost 3 bases, and 10 bases lay between the germline ends. The CDR3 coding sequence is TGTGCCAGCAGCTCCGACAGAACCAATCAGCCCCAGCATTTT. Its protein is CASSSDRTNQPQHF.

The V gene is TRBV10-1, the J gene TRBJ1-3, with D uncertain. With 7 bases removed from V and 2 bases from J, the gap between germline ends came to 6 bases. Germline assignment: CDR1 WNHNN and CDR2 SYGVQD (reference sequence). This CDR3 is 12 amino acids long. CDR3 DNA: TGCGCCAGCACCGGTACTGGAAACACCATATATTTT. This codes for CASTGTGNTIYF.

The rearrangement joins TRBV19 to TRBJ2-7; possibly TRBD2 for D (6 bases). Germline CDR1 LNHDA, CDR2 SQIVND (reference sequence). CDR3 length: 14 amino acids. Trimming took 4 bases from V and 2 from J, leaving 12 bases between them. The CDR3 protein is CASSTSVQAYEQYF. CDR3 sequence (DNA): TGTGCCAGTAGTACTAGCGTCCAAGCCTACGAGCAGTACTTC.

The chain combines TRBV3-1 (or the pseudogene TRBV3-2) with TRBJ1-6; D gene unclear. The CDR3 is made up of 13 amino acids. V lost 5 bases and J lost 7, with 9 bases in between. Germline loops: CDR1 LGHDT, CDR2 YNNKEL (reference sequence). The CDR3 coding sequence is TGTGCCAGCAGCAACAACCTGAATTCACCCCTCCACTTT. Translating it yields CASSNNLNSPLHF.

The CDR3 nucleotides are TGCAGTGCTAGATCCGCTAGGGAGCAGTACTTC. Its protein is CSARSAREQYF. This chain joins TRBV20-1 and TRBJ2-7; D is undetermined. The length of the CDR3 is 11 residues. Germline V gene lookup returns CDR1 DFQATT and CDR2 SNEGSKA (reference sequence). V was cut by 2 bases and J by 7 bases, with 9 bases left in between.

The chain couples TRBV5-6 to TRBJ1-1; D unclear. The CDR3 runs 8 residues. Trimming took off 8 bases at V and 12 bases at J, with 8 bases between the two ends. Per germline, CDR1 SGHDT and CDR2 YYEEEE. The CDR3 sequence is CAREATFF. The CDR3 bases are TGTGCCAGAGAGGCAACTTTCTTT.

The chain is built from TRBV2 and TRBJ1-1; TRBD1 matches 10 bases. Germline V CDR1 and CDR2: SNHLY, FYNNEI. The CDR3 covers 15 residues. V dropped 2 bases and J dropped 4; count of bases not matched to a gene: 4. In nucleotides, the CDR3 is TGTGCCAGCAGTGAACTGGGACAGGGGATCACTGAAGCTTTCTTT. Translating it yields CASSELGQGITEAFF. The variable domain in full, completed from reference TRBV2 and TRBJ1-1, reads EPEVTQTPSHQVTQMGQEVILRCVPISNHLYFYWYRQILGQKVEFLVSFYNNEISEKSEIFDDQFSVERPDGSNFTLKIRSTKLEDSAMYFCASSELGQGITEAFFGQGTRLTVV.